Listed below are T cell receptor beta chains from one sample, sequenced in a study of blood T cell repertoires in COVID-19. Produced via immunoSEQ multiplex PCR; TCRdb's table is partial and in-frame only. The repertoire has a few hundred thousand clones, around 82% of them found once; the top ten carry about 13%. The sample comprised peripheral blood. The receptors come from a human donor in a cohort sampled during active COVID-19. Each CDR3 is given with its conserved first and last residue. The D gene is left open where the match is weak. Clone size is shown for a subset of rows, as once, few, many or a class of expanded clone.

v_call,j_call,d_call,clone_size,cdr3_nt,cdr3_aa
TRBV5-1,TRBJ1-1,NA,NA,TGCGCCAGCAGAAGTCGACGAGGCCGAAACACTGAAGCTTTCTTT,CASRSRRGRNTEAFF
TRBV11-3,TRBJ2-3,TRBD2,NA,TGTGCCAGCAGCCGAGGGACTAGCGGTCGCACAGATACGCAGTATTTT,CASSRGTSGRTDTQYF
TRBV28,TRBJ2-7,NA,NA,TGTGCCAGCACCCCGGGAGCGGTCTCCTACGAGCAGTACTTC,CASTPGAVSYEQYF
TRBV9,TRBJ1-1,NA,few,TGTGCCAGCAGCGCCTCCGGGACACCTAACACTGAAGCTTTCTTT,CASSASGTPNTEAFF
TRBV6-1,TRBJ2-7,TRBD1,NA,TGTGCCAGCAGTGAAGCGGACAGGGTTGGGTTCGAGCAGTACTTC,CASSEADRVGFEQYF
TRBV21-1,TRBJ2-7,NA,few,TGTGCCAGCAGCAACCAGGACAGGATCAGCTACGAGCAGTACTTC,CASSNQDRISYEQYF
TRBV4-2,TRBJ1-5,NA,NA,TGTGCCAGCAGCCAAGGAGTCGGCGCGGAGCGCGATCAGCCCCAGCATTTT,CASSQGVGAERDQPQHF
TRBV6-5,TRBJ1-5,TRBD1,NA,TGTGCCAGTTACTTAGGGGGCGCCCCCAATCAGCCCCAGCATTTT,CASYLGGAPNQPQHF
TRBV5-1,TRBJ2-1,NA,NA,TGCGCCAGCAGCGGGACTCGAAACGGCAATGAGCAGTTCTTC,CASSGTRNGNEQFF
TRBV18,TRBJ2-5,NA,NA,TGTGCCAGCTCACCACCGAACGGGGAAGAGACCCAGTACTTC,CASSPPNGEETQYF
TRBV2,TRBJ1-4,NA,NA,TGTGCCAGCAGTGACGAGGGAGGAGAAAAACTGTTTTTT,CASSDEGGEKLFF
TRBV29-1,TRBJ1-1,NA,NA,TGCAGCGGTGGTTGGGCAAACACTGAAGCTTTCTTT,CSGGWANTEAFF
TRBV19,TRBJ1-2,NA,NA,TGTGCCAGCCAACCCCAGGCGGGGGGCCTGGATGGCTACACCTTC,CASQPQAGGLDGYTF
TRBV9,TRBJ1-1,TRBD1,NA,TGTGCCAGCAGCGTAGGGGGGACAGGGTTGGCTTTCTTT,CASSVGGTGLAFF